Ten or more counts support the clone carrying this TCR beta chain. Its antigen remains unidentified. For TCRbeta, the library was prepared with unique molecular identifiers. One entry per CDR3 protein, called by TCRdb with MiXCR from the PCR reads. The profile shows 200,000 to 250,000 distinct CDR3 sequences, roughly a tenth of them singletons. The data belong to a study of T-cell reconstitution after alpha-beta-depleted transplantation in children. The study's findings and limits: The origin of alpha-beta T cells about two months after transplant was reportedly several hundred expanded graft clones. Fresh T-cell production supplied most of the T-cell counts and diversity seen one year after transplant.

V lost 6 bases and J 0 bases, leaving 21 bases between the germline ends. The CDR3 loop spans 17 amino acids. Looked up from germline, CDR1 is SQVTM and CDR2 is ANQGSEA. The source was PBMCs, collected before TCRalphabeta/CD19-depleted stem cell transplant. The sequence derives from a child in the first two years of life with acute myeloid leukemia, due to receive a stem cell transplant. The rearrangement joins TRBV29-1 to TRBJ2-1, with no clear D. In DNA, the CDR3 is TGCAGCGTCACATGGGTGGCGGCAGGTAGCTCCTACAATGAGCAGTTCTTC. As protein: CSVTWVAAGSSYNEQFF.